This T cell receptor (beta chain) stems from a study of blood T cell repertoires in COVID-19 (TCRdb year 2020). In terms of the full investigation: Recovered participants in ImmuneRACE Cohort 3 were defined as having two consecutive negative NP/OP PCR tests, clearance from a healthcare professional, or resolution of symptoms. Samples from collaborators originated in the United States, Italy and Spain and spanned both the acute and convalescent phases of COVID-19. Where HLA class I and class II types were available, the types were taken from metadata supplied by the sample provider, not from assay-based typing. A de-identified subject ID, COVID-19 status, age in years and sex were almost always included in the sample metadata. A freely available public database, intended as a resource for researchers studying the immune response to SARS-CoV-2, is where the repertoires were released. The prospective study material was composed of cDNA or gDNA derived from T cells, B-cell-depleted T cells, or PBMCs. Samples came from the ongoing ImmuneRACE study (first 160 participants) plus 1,254 subjects from 6 global collaborators. Deeply sampled blood TCRbeta repertoires from subjects exposed to, actively infected with, or recovered from COVID-19 were included in the dataset.

TCRbeta CDR3 regions were amplified from genomic DNA using the immunoSEQ Assay, a bias-controlled multiplex PCR. The study's own analysis went as follows. Within the assay, amplification of reference gene primers was used to estimate how many nucleated cells each sample contained. Sequence reads were collapsed and filtered to measure the absolute abundance of every unique TCRbeta CDR3 rearrangement. For each sample, productive Simpson clonality was calculated by taking the square root of Simpson's diversity index across productive rearrangements. TCRdb stores this immuneACCESS table with in-frame sequences only. Part of the clones is absent; in the studies checked, under half of the shortfall reflects unresolved V genes, and no reason is known for the rest. V and J calls and clone size are copied from that table; D and trimming were computed from the DNA. The sample table records over 150,000 clones; 79% of these occur just once. 15% to 20% of the sample is in the top ten clones.

Note on this clone: Its antigen has not been determined. No base quality values were provided; no much bigger clone lies one nucleotide off.

The study at large found these results: The amount of clinical and demographic metadata varied by source and participant and was provided uncurated.

Participants in the prospective study were enrolled through a virtual design, were aged about 18 to 90 years, and lived in about two dozen United States geographic areas. In the prospective study, participants were assigned to cohorts based on the clinical history participants reported in a screening survey and a study questionnaire. Each participant in the prospective study had whole blood, serum and a nasopharyngeal or oropharyngeal swab collected by mobile phlebotomists. Additional blood draws and questionnaires over a 2-month period could optionally be provided by prospective study participants. Before DNA extraction, prospective study blood samples were shipped either frozen or at room temperature. The source of this sequence is a woman in her 70s in a cohort exposed to, infected with or recovered from COVID-19 (not recorded which). Sequenced material: PBMCs or T cells enriched from blood (not recorded which).

The CDR3 protein sequence reads: CASRKGLAGRTYNEQFF. The nucleotides read TGTGCCAGCAGGAAGGGACTAGCGGGCCGGACCTACAATGAGCAGTTCTTC. The sequence joins TRBV2 to TRBJ2-1; 12 bases in the junction line up with TRBD2. The junction shows trimming of 6 bases on V and 2 bases on J, and the gene matches do not reach 8 bases of it. From the cysteine through the phenylalanine, the CDR3 covers 17 amino acids. Only the CDR3 part of the read is kept: 51 bases, read in frame from the first base. Looking up the germline V gene yields CDR1 SNHLY and CDR2 FYNNEI.